Listed here is a single T cell receptor (beta chain). Germline V gene lookup returns CDR1 SGHDN and CDR2 FVKESK. V shed 5 bases and J 2 bases; nucleotides not matched to a gene: 1. The CDR3 covers 13 residues. The sample is drawn from a study of T cell responses to AZD1222 COVID-19 vaccine. Sequencing used immunoSEQ multiplex PCR; TCRdb keeps in-frame clones, though not all of them. Altogether around 100,000 clones are present, about 85% being singletons, with the ten largest covering 1.8%. The receptor was derived from an adult in good health. The V call is TRBV14, the J call TRBJ1-2; 8 nucleotides match TRBD1. This sample comprised peripheral blood, obtained on day 0 of AZD1222 vaccination. CDR3 coding DNA: TGTGCCAGCAGCTGGACAGGGAACTATGGCTACACCTTC. This encodes CASSWTGNYGYTF.